The clone carrying this TCR beta chain was counted ten times or more. The antigen remains undetermined. This specimen comes from a study of CD8 T cells in ankylosing spondylitis. The CDR3 totals 15 residues. V was cut by 0 bases and J by 1 base, with 10 bases left in between. Germline V gives CDR1 SGHRS, CDR2 YFSETQ. Molecular-barcoded quantitative 5'-RACE produced these TCR beta libraries. In TCRdb, the 5' RACE reads were re-called with MiXCR into one record per CDR3 protein. Of about 220,000 distinct CDR3 sequences listed, 7.3% are singletons. Study observations and caveats: Disease-linked clones had a CD8+ phenotype and relatively low frequency in peripheral blood. Significant enrichment of disease-linked clones was reportedly seen in matched ankylosing spondylitis synovial fluid. In ankylosing spondylitis blood, a motif of roughly eight highly homologous TCR beta variants appeared characteristic.

The specimen sequenced was blood, either unsorted or a sorted T cell fraction (not recorded which). This sequence joins TRBV5-1 and TRBJ1-2; D gene ambiguous. This receptor was identified in a male donor with ankylosing spondylitis. In DNA form, the CDR3 reads TGCGCCAGCAGCTTGGCCGGTGGGTTTAACTATGGCTACACCTTC. This sequence encodes CASSLAGGFNYGYTF.